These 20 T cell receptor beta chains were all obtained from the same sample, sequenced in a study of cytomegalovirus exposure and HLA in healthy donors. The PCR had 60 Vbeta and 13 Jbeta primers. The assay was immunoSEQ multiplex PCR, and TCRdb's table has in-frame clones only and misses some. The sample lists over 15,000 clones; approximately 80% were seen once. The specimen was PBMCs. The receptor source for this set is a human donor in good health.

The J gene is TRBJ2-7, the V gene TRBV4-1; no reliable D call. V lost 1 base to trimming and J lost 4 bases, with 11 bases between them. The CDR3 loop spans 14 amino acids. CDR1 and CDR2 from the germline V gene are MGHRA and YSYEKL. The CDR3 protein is CASSQVVRRYEQYF. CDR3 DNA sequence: TGCGCCAGCAGCCAAGTCGTGAGGCGGTACGAGCAGTACTTC.

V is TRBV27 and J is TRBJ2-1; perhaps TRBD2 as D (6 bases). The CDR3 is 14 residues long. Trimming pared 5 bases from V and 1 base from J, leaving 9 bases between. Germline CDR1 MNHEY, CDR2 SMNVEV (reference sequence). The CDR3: CASSPGESYNEQFF. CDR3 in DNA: TGTGCCAGCAGTCCGGGGGAATCCTACAATGAGCAGTTCTTC.

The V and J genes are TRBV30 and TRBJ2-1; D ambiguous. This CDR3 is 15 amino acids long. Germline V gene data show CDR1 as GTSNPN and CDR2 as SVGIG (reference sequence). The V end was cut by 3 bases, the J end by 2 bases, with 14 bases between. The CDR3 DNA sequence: TGTGCCTGGAGCGCAGCAGGTGGCCCCTACAATGAGCAGTTCTTC. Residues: CAWSAAGGPYNEQFF.

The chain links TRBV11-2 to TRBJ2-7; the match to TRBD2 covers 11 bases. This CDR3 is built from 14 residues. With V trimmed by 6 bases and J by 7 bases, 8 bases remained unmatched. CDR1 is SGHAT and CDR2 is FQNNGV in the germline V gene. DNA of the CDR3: TGTGCCAGCAGGCCTAGCGGGGGGACGGAAGAGCAGTACTTC. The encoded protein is CASRPSGGTEEQYF.

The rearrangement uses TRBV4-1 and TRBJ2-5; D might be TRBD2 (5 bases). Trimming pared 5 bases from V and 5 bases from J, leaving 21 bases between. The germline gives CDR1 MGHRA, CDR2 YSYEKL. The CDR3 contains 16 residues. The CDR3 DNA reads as TGCGCCAGCAGCTCCAACGGCCGGGGTGGTGGGGAGACCCAGTACTTC. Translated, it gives CASSSNGRGGGETQYF.

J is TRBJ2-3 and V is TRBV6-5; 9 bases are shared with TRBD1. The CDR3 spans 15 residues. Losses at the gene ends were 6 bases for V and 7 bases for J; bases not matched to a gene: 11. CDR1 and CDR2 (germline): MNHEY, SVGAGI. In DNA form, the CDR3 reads TGTGCCAGCAGCAAGGACAGGGGTACGTCGAATACGCAGTATTTT. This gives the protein CASSKDRGTSNTQYF.

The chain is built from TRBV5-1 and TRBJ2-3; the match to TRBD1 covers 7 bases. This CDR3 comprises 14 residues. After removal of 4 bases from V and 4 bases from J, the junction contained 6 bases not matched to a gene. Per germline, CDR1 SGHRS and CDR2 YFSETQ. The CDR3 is CASSEQGRSDTQYF. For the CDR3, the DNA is TGCGCCAGCAGCGAACAGGGGAGATCAGATACGCAGTATTTT.

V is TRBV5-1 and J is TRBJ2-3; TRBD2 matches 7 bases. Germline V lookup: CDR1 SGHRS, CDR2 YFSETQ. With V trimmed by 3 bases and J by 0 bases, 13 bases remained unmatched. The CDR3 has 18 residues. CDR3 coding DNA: TGCGCCAGCAGCTCCTTACAGCGGGGCTTGGCTAGCACAGATACGCAGTATTTT. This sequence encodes CASSSLQRGLASTDTQYF.

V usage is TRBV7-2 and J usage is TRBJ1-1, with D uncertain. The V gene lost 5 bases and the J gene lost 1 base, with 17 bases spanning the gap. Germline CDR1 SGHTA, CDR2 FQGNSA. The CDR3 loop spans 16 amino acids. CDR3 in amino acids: CASSPFRGGKNTEAFF. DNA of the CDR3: TGTGCCAGCAGCCCATTTCGGGGAGGCAAGAACACTGAAGCTTTCTTT.

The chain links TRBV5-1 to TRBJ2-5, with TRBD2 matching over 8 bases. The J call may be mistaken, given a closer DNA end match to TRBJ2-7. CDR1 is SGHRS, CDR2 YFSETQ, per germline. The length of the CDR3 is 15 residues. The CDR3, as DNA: TGCGCCAGCAGCTTGGCCGGGGGGGGGACCGGCGAGCAGTACTTC. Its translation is CASSLAGGGTGEQYF.

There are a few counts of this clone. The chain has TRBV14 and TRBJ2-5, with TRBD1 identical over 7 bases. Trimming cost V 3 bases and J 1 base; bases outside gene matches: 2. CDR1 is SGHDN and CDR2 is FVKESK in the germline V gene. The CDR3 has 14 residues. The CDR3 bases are TGTGCCAGCAGCCAGAACAGGGGCCAAGAGACCCAGTACTTC. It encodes CASSQNRGQETQYF. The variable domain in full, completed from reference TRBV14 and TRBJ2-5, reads EAGVTQFPSHSVIEKGQTVTLRCDPISGHDNLYWYRRVMGKEIKFLLHFVKESKQDESGMPNNRFLAERTGGTYSTLKVQPAELEDSGVYFCASSQNRGQETQYFGPGTRLLVL.

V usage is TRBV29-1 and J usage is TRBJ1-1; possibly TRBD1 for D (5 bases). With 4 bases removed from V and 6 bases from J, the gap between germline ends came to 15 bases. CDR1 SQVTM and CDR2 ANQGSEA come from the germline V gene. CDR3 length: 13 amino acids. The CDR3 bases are TGCAGCGTTGGGACAAGCTCTCGGGCTGAAGCTTTCTTT. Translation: CSVGTSSRAEAFF.

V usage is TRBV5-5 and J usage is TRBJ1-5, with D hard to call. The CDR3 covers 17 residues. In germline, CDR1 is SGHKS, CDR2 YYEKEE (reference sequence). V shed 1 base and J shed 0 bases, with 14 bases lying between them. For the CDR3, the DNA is TGTGCCAGCAGCTTGCTTCCCCAGACTAATAGCAATCAGCCCCAGCATTTT. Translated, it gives CASSLLPQTNSNQPQHF.

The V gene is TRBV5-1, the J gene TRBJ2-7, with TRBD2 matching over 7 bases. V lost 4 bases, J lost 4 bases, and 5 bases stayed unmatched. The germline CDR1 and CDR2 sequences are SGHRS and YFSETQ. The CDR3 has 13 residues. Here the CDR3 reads CASSREGPYEQYF. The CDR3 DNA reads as TGCGCCAGCAGCAGGGAGGGCCCTTACGAGCAGTACTTC.

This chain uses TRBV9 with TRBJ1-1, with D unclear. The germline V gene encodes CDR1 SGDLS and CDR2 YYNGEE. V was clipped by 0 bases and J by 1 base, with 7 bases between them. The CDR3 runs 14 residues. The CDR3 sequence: CASSVVAKNTEAFF. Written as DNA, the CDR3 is TGTGCCAGCAGCGTAGTGGCCAAGAACACTGAAGCTTTCTTT.

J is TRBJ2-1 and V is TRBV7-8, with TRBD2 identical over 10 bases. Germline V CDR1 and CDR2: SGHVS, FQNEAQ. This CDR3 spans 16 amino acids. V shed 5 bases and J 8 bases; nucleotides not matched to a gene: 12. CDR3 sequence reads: CASSRTPSGSGDEQFF. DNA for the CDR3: TGTGCCAGCAGCCGTACACCTAGCGGGAGTGGAGATGAGCAGTTCTTC. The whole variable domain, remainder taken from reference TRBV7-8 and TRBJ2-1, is GAGVSQSPRYKVAKRGQDVALRCDPISGHVSLFWYQQALGQGPEFLTYFQNEAQLDKSGLPSDRFFAERPEGSVSTLKIQRTQQEDSAVYLCASSRTPSGSGDEQFFGPGTRLTVL.

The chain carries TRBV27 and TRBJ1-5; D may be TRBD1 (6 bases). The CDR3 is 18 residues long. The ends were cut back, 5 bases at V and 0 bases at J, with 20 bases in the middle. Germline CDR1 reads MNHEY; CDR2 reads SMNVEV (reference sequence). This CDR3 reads CASSLTPRGPYSNQPQHF. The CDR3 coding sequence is TGTGCCAGCAGTCTCACACCCAGGGGACCCTATAGCAATCAGCCCCAGCATTTT.

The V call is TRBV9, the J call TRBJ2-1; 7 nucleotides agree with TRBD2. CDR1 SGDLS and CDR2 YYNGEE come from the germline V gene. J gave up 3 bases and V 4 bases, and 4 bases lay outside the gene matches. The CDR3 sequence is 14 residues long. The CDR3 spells CASSPGLFYNEQFF. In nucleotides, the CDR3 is TGTGCCAGCAGCCCGGGACTATTCTACAATGAGCAGTTCTTC.

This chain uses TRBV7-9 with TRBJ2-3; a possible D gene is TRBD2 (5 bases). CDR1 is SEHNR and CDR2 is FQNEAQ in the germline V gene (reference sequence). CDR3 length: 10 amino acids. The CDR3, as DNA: TGTTCCGAGGGAACAGATACGCAGTATTTT. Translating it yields CSEGTDTQYF.

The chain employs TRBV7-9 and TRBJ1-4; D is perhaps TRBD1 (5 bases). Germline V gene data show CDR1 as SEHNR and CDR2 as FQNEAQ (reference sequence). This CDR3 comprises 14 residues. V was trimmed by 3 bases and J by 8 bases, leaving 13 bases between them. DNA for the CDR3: TGTGCCAGCAGCTTGCCGGACAAGGGGGAAAAACTGTTTTTT. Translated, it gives CASSLPDKGEKLFF. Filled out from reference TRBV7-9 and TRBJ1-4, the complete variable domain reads DTGVSQNPRHKITKRGQNVTFRCDPISEHNRLYWYRQTLGQGPEFLTYFQNEAQLEKSRLLSDRFSAERPKGSFSTLEIQRTEQGDSAMYLCASSLPDKGEKLFFGSGTQLSVL.